The 23 T cell receptor beta chains reported below all come from one sample, sequenced in a study of early T cells in non-severe SARS-CoV-2 infection. TCRdb used MiXCR to reprocess the 5' RACE reads, holding one entry per CDR3 protein. The table includes under 100,000 distinct CDR3 sequences, 9.5% to 11% detected once. Sequencing input: whole blood. The receptors were gathered from an adult who was a healthcare worker with PCR-confirmed SARS-CoV-2 infection or an uninfected control (not recorded which).

This clonotype was seen a few times. The chain couples TRBV3-1 to TRBJ2-4; the match to TRBD2 covers 10 bases. CDR1 LGHDT and CDR2 YNNKEL come from the germline V gene (reference sequence). Trimming cost V 3 bases and J 9 bases; bases outside gene matches: 5. The CDR3 runs to 14 residues. CDR3 sequence (DNA): TGTGCCAGCAGCCACGGGACTAGCGTGTTCATTCAGTACTTC. Protein product: CASSHGTSVFIQYF.

The table lists this clonotype with many counts. The rearrangement uses TRBV5-5 and TRBJ1-6; tentative D call: TRBD1 (5 bases). V lost 4 bases and J lost 7, with 9 bases in between. Per the germline V gene, CDR1 is SGHKS and CDR2 is YYEKEE (reference sequence). CDR3 length equals 13 residues. CDR3 protein: CASSNSGNSPLHF. In DNA form, the CDR3 reads TGTGCCAGCAGCAACTCAGGGAATTCACCCCTCCACTTT.

There are a few counts of this clonotype. V and J are TRBV11-3 and TRBJ2-4; TRBD2 might be the D (6 bases). V was pared by 4 bases and J by 5 bases, with 9 bases between. Germline CDR1 is SGHNT and CDR2 is YENEEA. The CDR3 spans 13 residues. CDR3 DNA sequence: TGTGCCAGCAGCTCGGGAGTTGAAAACATTCAGTACTTC. Translating gives CASSSGVENIQYF.

This clonotype was counted many times. The J gene is TRBJ2-3, the V gene TRBV7-9; D uncertain. The ends were cut back, 5 bases at V and 3 bases at J, with 3 bases in the middle. The CDR3 length is 11 residues. The germline gives CDR1 SEHNR, CDR2 FQNEAQ (reference sequence). The CDR3 nucleotides read TGTGCCAGCAGCAAAACAGATACGCAGTATTTT. Its translation is CASSKTDTQYF. The whole variable domain, filled in from reference TRBV7-9 and TRBJ2-3, reads DTGVSQNPRHKITKRGQNVTFRCDPISEHNRLYWYRQTLGQGPEFLTYFQNEAQLEKSRLLSDRFSAERPKGSFSTLEIQRTEQGDSAMYLCASSKTDTQYFGPGTRLTVL.

The genes are TRBV2 and TRBJ2-2; TRBD1 matches 7 bases. There are 15 residues in the CDR3. Germline CDR1 SNHLY, CDR2 FYNNEI. V lost 4 bases to trimming and J lost 1 base; unmatched junction nucleotides: 3. CDR3 bases: TGTGCCAGCAGTGGACAGGGCCTGAACACCGGGGAGCTGTTTTTT. Amino acid sequence: CASSGQGLNTGELFF.

The chain recombines TRBV12-3 or TRBV12-4 with TRBJ2-3; no clear D gene. The CDR3 has 16 amino acids. V was cut by 1 base and J by 0 bases, with 11 bases left in between. CDR3 sequence (DNA): TGTGCCAGCAGTTTAGTCGGTCAGGATAGCACAGATACGCAGTATTTT. Its protein product is CASSLVGQDSTDTQYF.

This clonotype qualifies as medium-sized (0.01 to 0.1%). This chain uses TRBV2 with TRBJ2-1; TRBD2 aligns across 10 bases. After removal of 5 bases from V and 6 bases from J, the junction contained 4 bases not matched to a gene. CDR3 length: 14 amino acids. The germline V gene has CDR1 SNHLY and CDR2 FYNNEI. The DNA of the CDR3 is TGTGCCAGCAGTACGGGACTAGCGTCCAATGAGCAGTTCTTC. Translated, it gives CASSTGLASNEQFF.

This clonotype was recorded a few times. The V and J genes are TRBV7-9 and TRBJ1-2; the D is unclear. The V end lost 5 bases, the J end lost 5 bases, and 18 bases lay between the germline ends. This CDR3 spans 15 amino acids. Germline assignment: CDR1 SEHNR and CDR2 FQNEAQ (reference sequence). The CDR3 reads CASSHPAADFYGYTF. CDR3 in DNA: TGTGCCAGCAGCCACCCCGCGGCAGATTTTTATGGCTACACCTTC.

This rearrangement joins TRBV7-8 to TRBJ2-1; a possible D gene is TRBD1 (6 bases). This CDR3 has 16 amino acids. Germline lookup yields CDR1 SGHVS and CDR2 FQNEAQ. V lost 5 bases to trimming and J lost 5 bases, with 19 bases between them. DNA of the CDR3: TGTGCCAGCAGCCGTACTTACTGGGACAACAACAATGAGCAGTTCTTC. Protein: CASSRTYWDNNNEQFF.

The chain carries TRBV19 and TRBJ1-1; D is unresolved. This CDR3 contains 15 residues. Per the germline V gene, CDR1 is LNHDA and CDR2 is SQIVND (reference sequence). Trimming left V 7 bases short and J 1 base short, with 16 bases between. CDR3 sequence: CASKTIEHKNTEAFF. CDR3 nucleotides: TGTGCCAGTAAAACGATCGAACATAAGAACACTGAAGCTTTCTTT. The full variable domain, rest sourced from reference TRBV19 and TRBJ1-1, is DGGITQSPKYLFRKEGQNVTLSCEQNLNHDAMYWYRQDPGQGLRLIYYSQIVNDFQKGDIAEGYSVSREKKESFPLTVTSAQKNPTAFYLCASKTIEHKNTEAFFGQGTRLTVV.

This clonotype was found a few times. The chain employs TRBV6-5 and TRBJ1-1; no firm D call. The germline V gene has CDR1 MNHEY and CDR2 SVGAGI. V dropped 4 bases and J dropped 0 bases, with 12 bases sitting between them. The CDR3 contains 15 residues. The CDR3 spells CASSWTRGVNTEAFF. The CDR3 region has the DNA TGTGCCAGCAGTTGGACCCGTGGGGTGAACACTGAAGCTTTCTTT.

Many counts were recorded for this clonotype. The chain carries TRBV3-1 and TRBJ2-7; 9 nucleotides match TRBD2. The ends lost 4 bases at V and 3 bases at J; junction bases unmatched: 7. There are 15 residues in the CDR3. Germline CDR1 is LGHDT and CDR2 is YNNKEL (reference sequence). CDR3 sequence: CASSLVSGGGYEQYF. The CDR3 DNA reads as TGTGCCAGCAGCCTGGTTAGCGGGGGAGGCTACGAGCAGTACTTC.

This chain joins TRBV6-1 and TRBJ1-1; TRBD1 is a possible D gene (5 bases). Germline CDR1 and CDR2: MNHNS and SASEGT. CDR3 length: 13 amino acids. V dropped 3 bases and J dropped 5 bases, with 10 bases sitting between them. CDR3 in DNA: TGTGCCAGCAGTGATTGGACAAAGACTGAAGCTTTCTTT. Protein sequence: CASSDWTKTEAFF.

This clonotype ranks as medium-sized. The rearrangement links TRBV25-1 to TRBJ1-6; the D gene is possibly TRBD1 (5 bases). Trimming left V 4 bases short and J 9 bases short, with 13 bases between. The germline gives CDR1 MGHDK, CDR2 SYGVNS. The CDR3 sequence is 14 residues long. The CDR3 sequence is CASSGPWQGSPLHF. The CDR3 DNA sequence: TGTGCCAGCAGTGGACCCTGGCAGGGTTCACCCCTCCACTTT.

The rearrangement joins TRBV5-1 to TRBJ2-5, with 14 nucleotides matching TRBD2. J gave up 1 base and V 4 bases, and 9 bases lay outside the gene matches. The CDR3 extends over 18 amino acids. Per the germline V gene, CDR1 is SGHRS and CDR2 is YFSETQ. The CDR3 DNA reads as TGCGCCAGCAGCCGCGGACTAGCGGGAGGCCCTATCCAAGAGACCCAGTACTTC. Translation gives CASSRGLAGGPIQETQYF.

The chain employs TRBV6-1 and TRBJ1-6; unclear D gene. V was clipped by 6 bases and J by 8 bases, with 11 bases between them. CDR1 and CDR2 from the germline V gene are MNHNS and SASEGT. CDR3 length: 13 amino acids. CDR3 in DNA: TGTGCCAGCAGCCTCACGTGGGATTCACCCCTCCACTTT. The encoded protein is CASSLTWDSPLHF.

In this sample, this clonotype turned up many times. V and J are TRBV7-8 and TRBJ1-5; D remains ambiguous. From germline, CDR1 is SGHVS and CDR2 FQNEAQ. The germline V and J ends were trimmed by 5 bases and 2 bases, with 13 bases remaining between them. The CDR3 runs to 15 residues. Here the CDR3 reads CASSAEGRRNQPQHF. CDR3 coding DNA: TGTGCCAGCAGCGCCGAAGGACGGCGCAATCAGCCCCAGCATTTT. The full variable domain, completed using reference TRBV7-8 and TRBJ1-5, is GAGVSQSPRYKVAKRGQDVALRCDPISGHVSLFWYQQALGQGPEFLTYFQNEAQLDKSGLPSDRFFAERPEGSVSTLKIQRTQQEDSAVYLCASSAEGRRNQPQHFGDGTRLSIL.

This clonotype was observed a few times. The rearrangement links TRBV28 to TRBJ1-1, with 7 bases lining up with TRBD1. CDR1 MDHEN and CDR2 SYDVKM come from the germline V gene. There are 14 residues in the CDR3. With V trimmed by 5 bases and J by 7 bases, 10 bases remained unmatched. The CDR3: CASSKQGRTGEAFF. In DNA form, the CDR3 reads TGTGCCAGCAGTAAACAGGGGCGTACAGGTGAAGCTTTCTTT. Complete variable domain (other parts from reference TRBV28 and TRBJ1-1): DVKVTQSSRYLVKRTGEKVFLECVQDMDHENMFWYRQDPGLGLRLIYFSYDVKMKEKGDIPEGYSVSREKKERFSLILESASTNQTSMYLCASSKQGRTGEAFFGQGTRLTVV.

This chain uses TRBV15 with TRBJ1-6, with 8 bases aligning to TRBD1. The trim removed 0 bases at V and 8 bases at J, leaving 3 bases unmatched. This CDR3 spans 15 amino acids. Germline CDR1 reads LNHNV; CDR2 reads YYDKDF (reference sequence). The CDR3 is CATSRDGQGHSPLHF. The CDR3 DNA is TGTGCCACCAGCAGAGATGGACAGGGTCATTCACCCCTCCACTTT.

This clonotype was counted at least ten times. The chain combines TRBV9 with TRBJ1-1; no firm D call. V dropped 4 bases and J dropped 2 bases, with 12 bases sitting between them. CDR1 is SGDLS and CDR2 is YYNGEE in the germline V gene. The CDR3 sequence is 14 residues long. The DNA for the CDR3 is TGTGCCAGCAGCCCGCCGAAAGCTAACACTGAAGCTTTCTTT. This encodes CASSPPKANTEAFF. Variable domain in full (rest from reference TRBV9 and TRBJ1-1): DSGVTQTPKHLITATGQRVTLRCSPRSGDLSVYWYQQSLDQGLQFLIQYYNGEERAKGNILERFSAQQFPDLHSELNLSSLELGDSALYFCASSPPKANTEAFFGQGTRLTVV.

There are many counts of this clonotype. V usage is TRBV30 and J usage is TRBJ1-2, with D hard to call. From germline, CDR1 is GTSNPN and CDR2 SVGIG (reference sequence). V was shortened by 3 bases and J by 8 bases, with 10 bases between the two germline ends. The CDR3 totals 11 residues. CDR3 sequence reads: CAWRGGRGYTF. Written as DNA, the CDR3 is TGTGCCTGGAGGGGAGGACGCGGCTACACCTTC.

The rearrangement joins TRBV12-3 or TRBV12-4 to TRBJ1-1, with no clear D. This CDR3 comprises 16 residues. Deletions cut 3 bases from V and 5 bases from J, with 19 bases between. CDR3 loop: CASSFGPRTFRTEAFF. DNA for the CDR3: TGTGCCAGCAGTTTCGGACCCCGTACTTTTCGGACTGAAGCTTTCTTT.

A few counts support this clonotype. The chain recombines TRBV11-2 with TRBJ2-1; 8 nucleotides agree with TRBD2. With 2 bases clipped from V and 2 bases from J, the junction kept 2 bases outside the gene matches. The CDR3 covers 15 residues. Germline V gives CDR1 SGHAT, CDR2 FQNNGV. For the CDR3, the DNA is TGTGCCAGCAGCTTAAACGGGAGGGCCTACAATGAGCAGTTCTTC. This translates into CASSLNGRAYNEQFF.